This T cell receptor beta chain was identified in a study of control samples from healthy donors and cancer patients. TCRdb's copy holds only in-frame clones and misses some; the assay was immunoSEQ multiplex PCR. The repertoire consists of fewer than 250,000 clones, with approximately 90% occurring once and the leading ten covering 1.5% to 2%. V gave up 5 bases and J gave up 0 bases, with 17 bases separating them. The CDR3 sequence is 17 residues long. Looked up from germline, CDR1 is WSHSY and CDR2 is SAAADI. Input material: blood. The chain employs TRBV10-2 and TRBJ1-5, with D possibly TRBD1 on 5 matching bases. This TCR was recovered from a man aged 25 to 40 in good health. The CDR3 DNA is TGCGCCAGCAGTATTGACAGAATACCCGATAGCAATCAGCCCCAGCATTTT. As protein: CASSIDRIPDSNQPQHF.